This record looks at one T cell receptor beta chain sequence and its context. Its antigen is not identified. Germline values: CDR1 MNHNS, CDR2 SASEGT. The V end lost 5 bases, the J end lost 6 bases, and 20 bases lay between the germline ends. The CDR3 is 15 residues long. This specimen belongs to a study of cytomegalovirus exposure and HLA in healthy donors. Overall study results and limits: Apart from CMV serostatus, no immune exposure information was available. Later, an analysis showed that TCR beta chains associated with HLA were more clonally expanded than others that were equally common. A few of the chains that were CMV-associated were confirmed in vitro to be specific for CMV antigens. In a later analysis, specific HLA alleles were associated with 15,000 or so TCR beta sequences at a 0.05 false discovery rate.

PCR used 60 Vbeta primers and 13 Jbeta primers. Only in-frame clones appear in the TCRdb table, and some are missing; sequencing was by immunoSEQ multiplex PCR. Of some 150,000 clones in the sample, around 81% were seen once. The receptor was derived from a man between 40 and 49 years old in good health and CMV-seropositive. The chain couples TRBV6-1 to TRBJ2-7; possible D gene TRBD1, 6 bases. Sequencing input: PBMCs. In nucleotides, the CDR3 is TGTGCCAGCAGTCGTTACACAGGGTTTATCGGCGAGCAGTACTTC. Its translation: CASSRYTGFIGEQYF.